The entry below gives a single T cell receptor (beta chain) sequence along with its context. Its antigen specificity is not known. No base quality information exists; no much larger clone differs at one position. For this chain, trimming is 6 bases at the V end and 4 bases at the J end, and the number of junction bases without a gene match is 8. The germline V gene (reference sequence) specifies DFQATT as CDR1 and SNEGSKA as CDR2. The CDR3 numbers 13 residues from cysteine through phenylalanine. The kept DNA is CDR3 alone, 39 bases in frame from the first base. In the paper's terms, the treatment or condition label means: roughly 10-day PBMC culture with coronavirus spike peptide pools or control peptides (ViraFEST assay). The ViraFEST assay was used in the study, in which antigen-specific T cells were expanded with peptide pools and expanded clonotypes were subsequently identified by TCR sequencing. The convalescent patients' positive SARS-CoV-2 PCR tests were from March to December 2020, which was before the Alpha, Beta and Delta variants emerged in the United States. Each well held roughly 2.2 million PBMCs cultured in IMDM containing around 5.1% human AB serum and around 9.2 IU/ml IL-2, with around 9.7 ug/ml peptide pools added. Half of the culture medium was replaced with fresh IL-2-containing medium on days 3 and 7. Once the cells had been in culture for about 10 days, the EasySep CD4+ T cell isolation kit was used to isolate CD4+ T cells by negative selection. Ficoll-Paque Plus gradient centrifugation was used to isolate PBMCs from whole blood, and the isolated PBMCs were then either used fresh or cryopreserved at -140C. In general, triplicate wells were set up for every culture condition.

Preparation of the library involved PCR. DNA from cultured CD4+ T cells was subjected to TCR sequencing with the Oncomine TCR Beta short-read assay at the Johns Hopkins FTIC core. The QIAamp micro DNA kit was used to extract genomic DNA from the cultured CD4+ T cells. The Oncomine TCR Beta libraries from cultured CD4+ T cells were pooled using unique dual indexes and then sequenced on an Illumina iSeq 100. On the study's bioinformatics: Non-productive sequences were removed, and CDR3s not starting with C, not ending with F or W, or shorter than 7 amino acids were discarded. Antigen-specific clonotypes were identified using the MANAFEST web application through comparison of peptide-stimulated wells with reference and other culture wells. For a clone to be called positive, the clone needed an FDR below 0.05, an odds ratio above 5, and a productive frequency above 0.1% in at least two of three replicate wells. Cross-reactive clonotypes were defined as significantly expanded in both SARS-CoV-2 spike wells and at least one common cold coronavirus spike condition. Using R version 3.6.1, CDR3 homology was evaluated through Levenshtein distances (stringdist) along with unrooted phylogenetic trees (ape). TCRdb reanalyzed the raw reads on its own, using fastp at Q25 for trimming and MiXCR for clone calling, and kept in-frame beta chains. All rows with the same CDR3 protein become a single entry with the most common DNA and genes. These V and J calls originate from TCRdb's pipeline instead of the authors' own analysis. The sample table shows about 7,000 distinct CDR3 sequences, and around two thirds are seen once. The top ten clones comprise about 34% of the sample.

The data originate from a study of vaccination and CD4 T cells after COVID-19 (dated by TCRdb to 2021 to 2024). For context, the study as a whole: Convalescent patients had a positive SARS-CoV-2 result on nasal swab PCR, and of these patients, under ten had mild disease and one had severe disease. The convalescent cohort included six males and four females, with two Hispanic individuals, seven Caucasians, two Asians and one multiracial person. Culture stimuli were overlapping spike peptide pools from SARS-CoV-2 and from the common cold coronaviruses HCoV-NL63, HCoV-OC43 and HCoV-229E. Post-COVID blood samples were collected from convalescent patients a median of around 100 days after diagnosis, with a range of about 35 to 180 days. Participants received two doses of either the Pfizer-BioNTech BNT162b2 vaccine (n=8) or the Moderna mRNA-1273 vaccine (n=2). In control cultures, a CEFX viral epitope pool was used as positive control, an HIV-1 Nef peptide pool was used as negative control, or no peptide was added. The time from the second vaccine dose to post-vaccine blood sampling had a median of 72 days and ranged from about 14 to 250 days. In around 9 COVID-19 convalescent patients and a handful of infection-naive healthy vaccine recipients, researchers compared the spike-specific CD4+ TCR repertoire from before mRNA vaccination with the repertoire from after. The research as a whole found: The median number of SARS-CoV-2-reactive clonotypes rose from fewer than 25 after infection to 38 after vaccination, but the change was not significant. In convalescent patients, a median about 86% of post-vaccine SARS-CoV-2-reactive clones were detected only after vaccination, suggesting vaccine-specific priming. The study included relatively few convalescent patients and did not analyze early timepoints after natural infection. Of the vaccine-specific clones in convalescent patients, 304 of 307, or nearly all, reacted only to SARS-CoV-2 spike and did not cross-react with common cold coronaviruses.

This chain joins TRBV20-1 to TRBJ1-1, with 7 bases aligning to TRBD1. This clonotype originated in a human donor who had recovered from COVID-19. Sequenced sample: CD4+ T cells from blood, cultured in vitro. CDR3 region: CSARQGTRTEAFF. The bases are TGCAGTGCAAGACAGGGTACTCGCACTGAAGCTTTCTTT.